Listed below are T cell receptor beta chains from one sample, sequenced in a study of T-cell reconstitution after alpha-beta-depleted transplantation in children. TCRdb itself ran the PCR reads through MiXCR, one entry per CDR3 protein. Here the sample spans 210,000 or so distinct CDR3 sequences, roughly a tenth being singletons. This specimen consisted of PBMCs, obtained before TCRalphabeta/CD19-depleted stem cell transplant. These receptors were taken from a child under two years old with acute myeloid leukemia, due to receive a stem cell transplant. Each CDR3 is given with its conserved first and last residue. Fields, in order: D gene, J gene, clone size, V gene, CDR3 DNA, CDR3 protein. D genes are given only for firm matches. Not all rows give a size; the values are once, few, many and, for expanded clones, a class.

TRBD1 TRBJ2-3 . TRBV5-1 TGCGCCAGCAGCTTCCTTGCAGGGGGTGGGACAGATACGCAGTATTTT CASSFLAGGGTDTQYF
. TRBJ2-7 many TRBV6-1 TGTGCCAGCAGTGAAGGTTGGATCGGAATATACGAGCAGTACTTC CASSEGWIGIYEQYF
. TRBJ2-5 many TRBV20-1 TGCAGTGCTGCCGGACAGCAAGAGACCCAGTACTTC CSAAGQQETQYF
. TRBJ1-2 many TRBV29-1 TGCAGCGTTGCCCAGGGGAGAGACTATGGCTACACCTTC CSVAQGRDYGYTF
. TRBJ1-5 many TRBV7-6 TGTGCCAGCAGCTTAGCTTCGGGCCCCGACGGGCCCCAGCATTTT CASSLASGPDGPQHF
TRBD2 TRBJ2-1 many TRBV5-1 TGCGCCAGCAGCGCCGCGGGGGATGAGCAGTTCTTC CASSAAGDEQFF
. TRBJ1-6 . TRBV7-9 TGTGCCAGCGGGGCAGGGGCCTATAATTCACCCCTCCACTTT CASGAGAYNSPLHF
TRBD2 TRBJ2-3 many TRBV28 TGTGCCAGCAGCCCGGGACTAGCGGGAGGCAGGGATACGCAGTATTTT CASSPGLAGGRDTQYF
. TRBJ1-2 many TRBV12-3/TRBV12-4 TGTGCCAGCAGCTCTGGTGGATACGGTTCTAACTATGGCTACACCTTC CASSSGGYGSNYGYTF
. TRBJ2-7 many TRBV2 TGTGCCAGCAGTGAAGGGGGCTACGAGCAGTACTTC CASSEGGYEQYF
. TRBJ2-5 . TRBV4-3 TGCGCCAGCAGCCAAGATCACTCAGAGACCCAGTACTTC CASSQDHSETQYF
. TRBJ2-7 many TRBV9 TGTGCCAGCAGCCCCCGTCCAGCGGGCGAGCAGTACTTC CASSPRPAGEQYF
TRBD2 TRBJ2-1 few TRBV18 TGTGCCAGCTCACCACCGAATAGCGGGGGCCGAAACAATGAGCAGTTCTTC CASSPPNSGGRNNEQFF
. TRBJ1-3 many TRBV3-1 TGTGCCAGCAGCCAAATACACAGGATCTCTGGAAACACCATATATTTT CASSQIHRISGNTIYF
TRBD1 TRBJ1-2 many TRBV4-2 TGTGCCAGCAGCCAAGATGGGACAGTCTATGGCTACACCTTC CASSQDGTVYGYTF
TRBD2 TRBJ2-3 many TRBV6-2/TRBV6-3 TGTGCCAGCAGTTACGGAGCGGGGCAGTCCAAGACAGATACGCAGTATTTT CASSYGAGQSKTDTQYF
. TRBJ1-1 many TRBV29-1 TGCAGCGTTGAATTGGGGGCGGGAGGAGCTTTCTTT CSVELGAGGAFF
TRBD1 TRBJ2-7 many TRBV20-1 TGCAGTGCCGACAGGGTACCCTACGAGCAGTACTTC CSADRVPYEQYF
. TRBJ1-1 many TRBV20-1 TGCAGTGCCTCTAGGGCTGGGGGCGCTTCGTTGGACAGTGAAGCTTTCTTT CSASRAGGASLDSEAFF
TRBD2 TRBJ2-1 many TRBV12-3/TRBV12-4 TGTGCCAGCAGGCGAGCGGGACGGAGCAATGAGCAGTTCTTC CASRRAGRSNEQFF
. TRBJ2-5 . TRBV10-3 TGTGCCATCAGTGAAGGAGGAAACCAAGAGACCCAGTACTTC CAISEGGNQETQYF
. TRBJ1-1 many TRBV5-5 TGTGCCAGCAGCTCGTTTGGGATAGGGACTGAAGCTTTCTTT CASSSFGIGTEAFF
TRBD2 TRBJ2-1 many TRBV5-1 TGCGCCAGCAGCGCGACTAGCGGAGATTACAATGAGCAGTTCTTC CASSATSGDYNEQFF
. TRBJ2-7 . TRBV5-4 TGTGCCAGCAGCTTGGGCACTGGCTTGGGGATCTACAAGCAGTACTTC CASSLGTGLGIYKQYF
. TRBJ2-5 many TRBV28 TGTGCCAGCAGTTTGAGCTACCAAGAGACCCAGTACTTC CASSLSYQETQYF
. TRBJ1-5 many TRBV5-1 TGCGCCAGCAGTCCTGGGAACATACTCAATCAGCCCCAGCATTTT CASSPGNILNQPQHF
. TRBJ2-7 . TRBV19 TGTGCCAGTAGTATAGCGGACGGGCCCGAGCAGTACTTC CASSIADGPEQYF
. TRBJ2-2 many TRBV28 TGTGCCAGCAGTTTAAGGCAGGGATACGGGGAGCTGTTTTTT CASSLRQGYGELFF
. TRBJ1-1 many TRBV20-1 TGCAGTGCTAGAGGGGGCTTTTTGAACACTGAAGCTTTCTTT CSARGGFLNTEAFF
TRBD2 TRBJ2-3 few TRBV11-2 TGTGCCAGCAGCTTACTCGGGAGGGCCGCGGAGAATACGCAGTATTTT CASSLLGRAAENTQYF
TRBD1 TRBJ2-1 few TRBV19 TGTGCCAGTAGTGCCCGGGACAGGGCCTACAATGAGCAGTTCTTC CASSARDRAYNEQFF
. TRBJ2-3 many TRBV4-1 TGCGCCAGCAGCCAAGCTCCCTCTAGCGTATATACGCAGTATTTT CASSQAPSSVYTQYF
. TRBJ2-1 . TRBV6-5 TGTGCCAGCAGTTACCGGGGACTCCTTTACAATGAGCAGTTCTTC CASSYRGLLYNEQFF
. TRBJ2-7 many TRBV7-3 TGTGCCAGCAGCTTGGGCGGGGGCAACTACGAGCAGTACTTC CASSLGGGNYEQYF
TRBD2 TRBJ2-7 many TRBV9 TGTGCCAGCAGCGCCGGGACTAGCGGGAGCCTCTACGAGCAGTACTTC CASSAGTSGSLYEQYF
. TRBJ1-5 many TRBV5-1 TGCGCCAGCAGCTTAAAGGATAGCAATCAGCCCCAGCATTTT CASSLKDSNQPQHF
TRBD1 TRBJ1-4 few TRBV28 TGTGCCAGCAGTCCTCAGGGGGCAACTAATGAAAAACTGTTTTTT CASSPQGATNEKLFF
. TRBJ2-6 few TRBV7-2 TGTGCCAGCAGCCGCGGGGACTCTGGGGCCAACGTCCTGACTTTC CASSRGDSGANVLTF